One sample yielded the 18 T cell receptor beta chains listed below, sequenced in a study of cytomegalovirus exposure and HLA in healthy donors. TCRdb's table, derived via immunoSEQ multiplex PCR, lists solely in-frame clones and lacks some. The sample yields 150,000 to 200,000 clones, about 82% seen once. Material: PBMCs. Source of these receptors: a woman in her late teens or twenties in good health and CMV-seronegative.

The rearrangement links TRBV30 to TRBJ1-3; D may be TRBD1 (5 bases). This CDR3 region has 12 residues. In germline, CDR1 is GTSNPN, CDR2 SVGIG (reference sequence). The V and J ends lost 5 bases and 0 bases respectively, with 5 bases between them. The CDR3 DNA is TGTGCCTGGGGACACTCTGGAAACACCATATATTTT. Amino acid sequence: CAWGHSGNTIYF.

J is TRBJ2-5 and V is TRBV12-5; tentative D call: TRBD1 (5 bases). V was trimmed by 4 bases and J by 2 bases, leaving 11 bases between them. Germline CDR1 is LGHNT and CDR2 is FRNRAP. The CDR3 has 14 residues. This CDR3 is CASGSARAQETQYF. The CDR3 DNA sequence: TGTGCTAGTGGTTCAGCCAGGGCACAAGAGACCCAGTACTTC.

About this clone: This CDR3 is also generated by other DNA sequences in the sample. V and J are TRBV2 and TRBJ1-6; TRBD1 agrees at 7 bases. Germline CDR1 reads SNHLY; CDR2 reads FYNNEI. The CDR3 consists of 17 residues. V lost 6 bases to trimming and J lost 6 bases; unmatched junction nucleotides: 14. The CDR3 sequence is CASSPTWTGDTNSPLHF. Written as DNA, the CDR3 is TGTGCCAGCAGCCCCACCTGGACAGGAGATACTAATTCACCCCTCCACTTT. Full variable domain (outside the CDR3, taken from reference TRBV2 and TRBJ1-6): EPEVTQTPSHQVTQMGQEVILRCVPISNHLYFYWYRQILGQKVEFLVSFYNNEISEKSEIFDDQFSVERPDGSNFTLKIRSTKLEDSAMYFCASSPTWTGDTNSPLHFGNGTRLTVT.

The chain uses TRBV2 and TRBJ2-4; the match to TRBD2 covers 14 bases. The CDR3 spans 19 residues. Germline V gene lookup returns CDR1 SNHLY and CDR2 FYNNEI. Trimming cost V 5 bases and J 0 bases; bases outside gene matches: 9. The DNA of the CDR3 is TGTGCCAGCAGTATAGGGACTAGCGGGGGCTTGGGAGCCAAAAACATTCAGTACTTC. Translating it yields CASSIGTSGGLGAKNIQYF. Filled out from reference TRBV2 and TRBJ2-4, the complete variable domain reads EPEVTQTPSHQVTQMGQEVILRCVPISNHLYFYWYRQILGQKVEFLVSFYNNEISEKSEIFDDQFSVERPDGSNFTLKIRSTKLEDSAMYFCASSIGTSGGLGAKNIQYFGAGTRLSVL.

The chain combines TRBV19 with TRBJ1-5; D unclear. V was cut by 1 base and J by 0 bases, with 7 bases left in between. Germline CDR1 is LNHDA and CDR2 is SQIVND (reference sequence). CDR3 length: 15 amino acids. CDR3 region: CASSIVEYSNQPQHF. In DNA, the CDR3 is TGTGCCAGTAGTATAGTCGAGTATAGCAATCAGCCCCAGCATTTT.

The gene calls are TRBV6-6 and TRBJ2-7; 10 bases agree with TRBD1. This CDR3 contains 15 residues. The ends lost 1 base at V and 3 bases at J; junction bases unmatched: 3. Germline-derived CDR1 and CDR2 are MNHNY and SVGAGI (reference sequence). CDR3 bases: TGTGCCAGCAGTTACTTGACAGGGGGCTTCTACGAGCAGTACTTC. Protein product: CASSYLTGGFYEQYF.

The chain is built from TRBV5-1 and TRBJ2-1, with a possible D match to TRBD1 (5 bases). The length of the CDR3 is 16 residues. Germline loops: CDR1 SGHRS, CDR2 YFSETQ. V gave up 4 bases and J gave up 8 bases, with 22 bases separating them. The CDR3 reads CASSVTGQSGLDEQFF. The CDR3 bases are TGCGCCAGCAGCGTTACAGGCCAGTCCGGCTTAGATGAGCAGTTCTTC.

The table lists this clone with a few counts. The chain uses TRBV6-1 and TRBJ2-7, with D possibly being TRBD1 (6 bases). Germline CDR1 reads MNHNS; CDR2 reads SASEGT. The CDR3 is made up of 15 amino acids. Trimming removed 2 bases from V and 3 bases from J, with 14 bases in between. As DNA, the CDR3 is TGTGCCAGCAGTGAAAGGCACAGGGAACACTACGAGCAGTACTTC. This codes for CASSERHREHYEQYF.

This chain connects TRBV11-2 to TRBJ2-1; 12 nucleotides agree with TRBD2. CDR3 size: 14 residues. Germline CDR1 and CDR2: SGHAT and FQNNGV. Unmatched junction bases numbered 5, after V lost 5 bases and J lost 9 bases. The CDR3 coding sequence is TGTGCCAGCAGCAGACTAGCGGGAGCTTCTGAGCAGTTCTTC. This sequence encodes CASSRLAGASEQFF.

This clone has just one count. This chain connects TRBV5-1 to TRBJ1-1; 9 bases agree with TRBD1. CDR1 SGHRS and CDR2 YFSETQ come from the germline V gene. J lost 6 bases, V lost 4 bases, and 10 bases had no gene match. CDR3 size: 15 residues. The CDR3, as DNA: TGCGCCAGCAGCCTTGGACAGGGGACTTGGGCTGAAGCTTTCTTT. It codes for CASSLGQGTWAEAFF.

This sequence joins TRBV30 and TRBJ1-2, with 7 bases fitting TRBD1. The V and J ends lost 0 bases and 7 bases, in that order; junction bases with no gene match: 2. The V gene's germline CDR1 is GTSNPN and CDR2 SVGIG (reference sequence). This CDR3 contains 12 residues. The CDR3 loop reads CAWSVRGAGYTF. Here the CDR3 DNA reads TGTGCCTGGAGTGTCAGGGGGGCTGGCTACACCTTC.

This clone was seen a few times. The V and J genes are TRBV5-4 and TRBJ1-2; 9 bases fit TRBD1. The V gene's germline CDR1 is SGHNT and CDR2 YYREEE (reference sequence). J gave up 4 bases and V 4 bases, and 11 bases lay outside the gene matches. The CDR3 totals 16 residues. For the CDR3, the DNA is TGTGCCAGCAGCCATGGGACAGGGCGCATTGGCTATGGCTACACCTTC. It specifies CASSHGTGRIGYGYTF. Together with reference TRBV5-4 and TRBJ1-2, the CDR3 gives the full variable domain: ETGVTQSPTHLIKTRGQQVTLRCSSQSGHNTVSWYQQALGQGPQFIFQYYREEENGRGNFPPRFSGLQFPNYSSELNVNALELDDSALYLCASSHGTGRIGYGYTFGSGTRLTVV.

The rearrangement joins TRBV5-6 to TRBJ1-1; 8 nucleotides match TRBD1. Germline V gene lookup returns CDR1 SGHDT and CDR2 YYEEEE. The CDR3 is 15 amino acids. The trim removed 2 bases at V and 7 bases at J, leaving 10 bases unmatched. The CDR3 sequence is CASSLLPGTGNEAFF. The CDR3 nucleotides read TGTGCCAGCAGCTTACTACCCGGGACAGGAAATGAAGCTTTCTTT.

The rearrangement links TRBV2 to TRBJ2-1; D perhaps matches TRBD1 (6 bases). Germline-derived CDR1 and CDR2 are SNHLY and FYNNEI. This CDR3 is built from 14 residues. V lost 8 bases, J lost 7 bases, and 18 bases lay in between. The CDR3 region is CASDGETGTNEQFF. CDR3 in DNA: TGTGCCAGCGACGGCGAGACAGGTACGAATGAGCAGTTCTTC.

This clone is a singleton in its sample. The genes are TRBV7-2 and TRBJ1-2; TRBD1 matches 11 bases. J lost 4 bases, V lost 4 bases, and 2 bases had no gene match. Germline values: CDR1 SGHTA, CDR2 FQGNSA. This CDR3 comprises 14 residues. DNA for the CDR3: TGTGCCAGCAGCTGGGGACAGGGGGTCTATGGCTACACCTTC. Protein sequence: CASSWGQGVYGYTF. Full variable domain (missing parts from reference TRBV7-2 and TRBJ1-2): GAGVSQSPSNKVTEKGKDVELRCDPISGHTALYWYRQSLGQGLEFLIYFQGNSAPDKSGLPSDRFSAERTGGSVSTLTIQRTQQEDSAVYLCASSWGQGVYGYTFGSGTRLTVV.

The chain joins TRBV5-1 to TRBJ2-7, with D unresolved. CDR1 and CDR2 from the germline V gene are SGHRS and YFSETQ. Trimming cost V 4 bases and J 3 bases, with 5 bases left between them. This CDR3 contains 11 residues. The CDR3 sequence is CASSVNYEQYF. CDR3 sequence (DNA): TGCGCCAGCAGCGTAAACTACGAGCAGTACTTC.

The J gene is TRBJ2-6, the V gene TRBV9, with a possible D match to TRBD1 (6 bases). Germline V gene sequence: CDR1 SGDLS, CDR2 YYNGEE. This CDR3 region has 17 residues. V was clipped by 3 bases and J by 0 bases, with 13 bases between them. CDR3: CASSGRGQNSGANVLTF. Written as DNA, the CDR3 is TGTGCCAGCAGCGGCAGGGGCCAAAACTCTGGGGCCAACGTCCTGACTTTC.

The chain joins TRBV21-1 to TRBJ2-5; the D call of TRBD1 is as the table states it, not checked on the DNA. TRBV21-1 counts as a pseudogene. The CDR3 runs 14 residues. The CDR3 protein is CASTAAQGEETQYF. CDR3 DNA: TGTGCCAGTACCGCGGCTCAGGGGGAGGAGACCCAGTACTTC.